This T cell receptor beta chain was observed in a study of blood T cell repertoires in COVID-19. Turning to the study itself: From the United States, Italy and Spain came samples of acute and convalescent COVID-19.

The germline V gene encodes CDR1 SGHTA and CDR2 FQGNSA. This CDR3 comprises 14 residues. V lost 6 bases to trimming and J lost 2 bases; unmatched junction nucleotides: 6. Libraries were prepared by immunoSEQ multiplex PCR; TCRdb keeps only in-frame clonotypes and omits some of them. The sample holds under 200,000 clones, 84% seen once. Exposed participants came across a COVID-19 case within 2 weeks before study entry. The chain recombines TRBV7-2 with TRBJ2-7, with 8 bases lining up with TRBD2. Source material: PBMCs or T cells enriched from blood (not recorded which). The source of this sequence is a woman aged 25 to 45 who had been exposed to COVID-19. CDR3 in amino acids: CASSSRGGPYEQYF. The DNA for the CDR3 is TGTGCCAGCAGTTCTCGGGGGGGGCCCTACGAGCAGTACTTC.